The 8 T cell receptor beta chains below were found in one sample sequenced in a study of T cells in tuberculosis. TCRdb keeps only in-frame clones here, not all; method: immunoSEQ multiplex PCR. The sample includes 25,000 or so clones, 90% of them seen just once. Sequenced: PBMCs. The receptor source for this set is a donor between 5 and 29 years old with latent tuberculosis or without tuberculosis infection.

The rearrangement uses TRBV4-1 and TRBJ1-1; D remains ambiguous. Germline V CDR1 and CDR2: MGHRA, YSYEKL. This CDR3 has 16 amino acids. V was trimmed by 5 bases and J by 5 bases, leaving 21 bases between them. The CDR3 DNA sequence: TGCGCCAGCAGCTCCCCAGCTCAGCGAGGGTGGACTGAAGCTTTCTTT. This encodes CASSSPAQRGWTEAFF.

The chain joins TRBV6-1 to TRBJ2-7; tentatively, D is TRBD1 (7 bases). This CDR3 spans 14 amino acids. Germline V CDR1 and CDR2: MNHNS, SASEGT. Trimming took off 8 bases at V and 2 bases at J, with 16 bases between the two ends. In nucleotides, the CDR3 is TGTGCCAGCGGAGGAGGGACAGCCACCTACGAGCAGTACTTC. Translated, it gives CASGGGTATYEQYF.

This chain uses TRBV7-9 with TRBJ2-5; TRBD2 is a possible D gene (6 bases). The CDR3 runs 14 residues. Germline V gene lookup returns CDR1 SEHNR and CDR2 FQNEAQ (reference sequence). Trimming stripped 1 base from V and 1 base from J, with 7 bases between. CDR3 in DNA: TGTGCCAGCAGCTTAGTGGAGGGCCAAGAGACCCAGTACTTC. It is translated as CASSLVEGQETQYF. The full variable domain, its missing parts supplied by reference TRBV7-9 and TRBJ2-5, is DTGVSQNPRHKITKRGQNVTFRCDPISEHNRLYWYRQTLGQGPEFLTYFQNEAQLEKSRLLSDRFSAERPKGSFSTLEIQRTEQGDSAMYLCASSLVEGQETQYFGPGTRLLVL.

This clone occurred a few times. The chain has TRBV16 and TRBJ1-3, with unresolved D. Per the germline V gene, CDR1 is KGHSY and CDR2 is FQNENV. V was pared by 4 bases and J by 0 bases, with 7 bases between. This CDR3 spans 14 amino acids. The CDR3 bases are TGTGCCAGCAGCCCAACCTACTCTGGAAACACCATATATTTT. Its protein product is CASSPTYSGNTIYF.

The rearrangement links TRBV9 to TRBJ2-5; D uncertain. CDR1 is SGDLS and CDR2 is YYNGEE in the germline V gene. V was pared by 0 bases and J by 1 base, with 7 bases between. This CDR3 has 14 residues. CDR3 sequence: CASSVAYGQETQYF. The CDR3 region has the DNA TGTGCCAGCAGCGTAGCTTACGGCCAAGAGACCCAGTACTTC.

J is TRBJ1-1 and V is TRBV27; D perhaps matches TRBD1 (5 bases). Germline CDR1 reads MNHEY; CDR2 reads SMNVEV (reference sequence). The ends were cut back, 6 bases at V and 0 bases at J, with 11 bases in the middle. The CDR3 consists of 14 residues. The CDR3 DNA sequence: TGTGCCAGCAGCGTGACAGACTTGAACACTGAAGCTTTCTTT. The encoded protein is CASSVTDLNTEAFF.

CDR3 protein: CASSPNSYEQYF. CDR3 nucleotides: TGTGCCAGCAGCCCTAACTCCTACGAGCAGTACTTC. The chain carries TRBV7-2 and TRBJ2-7, with D uncertain. The germline V and J ends were trimmed by 5 bases and 0 bases, with 5 bases remaining between them. The CDR3 has 12 residues. Germline-derived CDR1 and CDR2 are SGHTA and FQGNSA.

This clone has only one observation. This sequence joins TRBV7-9 and TRBJ2-3, with 9 bases identical to TRBD2. The germline V gene encodes CDR1 SEHNR and CDR2 FQNEAQ (reference sequence). V gave up 2 bases and J gave up 4 bases; unmatched junction bases: 10. The CDR3 is 17 residues long. In DNA, the CDR3 is TGTGCCAGCAGCTTAATCCGGCTAGCGGGGCTCTCAGATACGCAGTATTTT. Amino acid sequence: CASSLIRLAGLSDTQYF.